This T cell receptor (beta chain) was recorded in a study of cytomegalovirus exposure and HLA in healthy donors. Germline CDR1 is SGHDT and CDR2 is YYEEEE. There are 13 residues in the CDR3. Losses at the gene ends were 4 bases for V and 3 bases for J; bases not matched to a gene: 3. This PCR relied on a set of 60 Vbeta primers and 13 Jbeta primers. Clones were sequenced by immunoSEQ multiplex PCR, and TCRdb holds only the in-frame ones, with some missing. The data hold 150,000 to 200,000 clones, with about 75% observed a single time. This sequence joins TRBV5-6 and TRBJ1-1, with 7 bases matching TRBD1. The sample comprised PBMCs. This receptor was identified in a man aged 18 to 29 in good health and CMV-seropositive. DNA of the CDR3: TGTGCCAGCAGCCTTGACAGGGACACTGAAGCTTTCTTT. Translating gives CASSLDRDTEAFF.